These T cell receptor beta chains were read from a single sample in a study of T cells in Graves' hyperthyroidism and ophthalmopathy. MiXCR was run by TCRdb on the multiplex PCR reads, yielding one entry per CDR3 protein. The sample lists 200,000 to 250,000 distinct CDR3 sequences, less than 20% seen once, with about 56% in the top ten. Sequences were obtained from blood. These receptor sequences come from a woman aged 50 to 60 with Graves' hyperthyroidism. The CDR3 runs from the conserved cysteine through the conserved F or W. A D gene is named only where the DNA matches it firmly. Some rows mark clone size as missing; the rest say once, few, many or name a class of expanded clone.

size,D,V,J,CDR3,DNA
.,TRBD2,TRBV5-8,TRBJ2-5,CASSRGTSEYGETQYF,TGTGCCAGCAGCCGCGGGACTAGCGAATATGGAGAGACCCAGTACTTC
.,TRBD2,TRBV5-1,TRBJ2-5,CASSLDTSGNQETQYF,TGCGCCAGCAGCTTGGATACTAGCGGGAACCAAGAGACCCAGTACTTC
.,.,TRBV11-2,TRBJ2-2,CASSSVRTTSTGELFF,TGTGCCAGCAGCTCAGTTCGGACGACTTCAACCGGGGAGCTGTTTTTT
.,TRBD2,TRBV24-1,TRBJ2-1,CATKSSGDYNEQFF,TGTGCCACCAAGAGTAGCGGGGACTACAATGAGCAGTTCTTC
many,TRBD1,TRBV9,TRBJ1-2,CASSVTTGGGHGYTF,TGTGCCAGCAGCGTAACGACAGGGGGAGGACATGGCTACACCTTC
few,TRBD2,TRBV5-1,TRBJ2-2,CASSSGTSDGGELFF,TGCGCCAGCAGCTCTGGGACTAGCGATGGCGGGGAGCTGTTTTTT
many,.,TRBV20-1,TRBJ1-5,CSARDWLGQGGNQPQHF,TGCAGTGCTAGAGATTGGTTGGGCCAGGGCGGCAATCAGCCCCAGCATTTT
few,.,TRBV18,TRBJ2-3,CASSPSTDTQYF,TGTGCCAGCTCACCGTCCACAGATACGCAGTATTTT
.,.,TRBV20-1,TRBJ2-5,CSAKTRGTGETQYF,TGCAGTGCAAAAACACGGGGTACGGGAGAGACCCAGTACTTC
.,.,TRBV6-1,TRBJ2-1,CASRGENRVNEQFF,TGTGCCAGCAGGGGGGAGAACAGGGTCAATGAGCAGTTCTTC
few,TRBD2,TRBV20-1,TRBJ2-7,CSATGLAGVSSYEQYF,TGCAGTGCTACCGGACTAGCGGGAGTTTCCTCCTACGAGCAGTACTTC
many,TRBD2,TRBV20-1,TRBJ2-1,CSELAGNDNEQFF,TGCAGTGAACTAGCGGGAAACGACAATGAGCAGTTCTTC
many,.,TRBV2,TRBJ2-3,CASSEEVTAGTQYF,TGTGCCAGCAGTGAAGAGGTCACTGCGGGTACGCAGTATTTT
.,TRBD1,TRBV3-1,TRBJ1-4,CASSPTQGGIGKLFF,TGTGCCAGCAGCCCTACTCAGGGGGGGATAGGAAAACTGTTTTTT
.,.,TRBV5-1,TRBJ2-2,CASSLVATTGPQSGELFF,TGCGCCAGCAGCTTGGTTGCCACCACAGGGCCACAATCCGGGGAGCTGTTTTTT
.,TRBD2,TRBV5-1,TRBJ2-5,CASSLTKPPDGGRQEETQYF,TGCGCCAGCAGCTTGACGAAACCCCCCGATGGCGGGAGGCAGGAAGAGACCCAGTACTTC
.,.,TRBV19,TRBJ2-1,CASSIEGEGPTYNEQFF,TGTGCCAGTAGTATCGAAGGAGAGGGTCCTACCTACAATGAGCAGTTCTTC
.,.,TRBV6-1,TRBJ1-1,CASSLTGGPMNTEAFF,TGTGCCAGCAGTTTGACAGGAGGGCCCATGAACACTGAAGCTTTCTTT
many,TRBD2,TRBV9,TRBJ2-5,CASSVGGTSVETQYF,TGTGCCAGCAGCGTAGGGGGGACTAGCGTGGAGACCCAGTACTTC
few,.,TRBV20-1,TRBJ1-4,CSALNSGTSEKLFF,TGCAGTGCGCTCAACTCCGGGACAAGTGAAAAACTGTTTTTT
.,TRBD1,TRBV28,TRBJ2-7,CASSQAGTVSREQYF,TGTGCCAGCAGCCAGGCCGGGACAGTGTCGAGGGAGCAGTACTTC
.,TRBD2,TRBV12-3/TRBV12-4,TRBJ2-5,CASKEASGMQETQYF,TGTGCCAGCAAGGAGGCTAGCGGGATGCAAGAGACCCAGTACTTC
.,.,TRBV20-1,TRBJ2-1,CSATPPARAGDEQFF,TGCAGTGCTACCCCCCCCGCGAGGGCCGGCGATGAGCAGTTCTTC
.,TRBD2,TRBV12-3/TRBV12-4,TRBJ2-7,CASRDGTSGTGHEQYF,TGTGCCAGCAGAGACGGGACTAGCGGGACTGGGCACGAGCAGTACTTC
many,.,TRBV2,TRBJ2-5,CASSEALETQYF,TGTGCCAGCAGTGAAGCGCTAGAGACCCAGTACTTC
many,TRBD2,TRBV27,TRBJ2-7,CASSFFSLSQRGDHEQYF,TGTGCCAGCAGTTTCTTTTCCCTAAGCCAGCGGGGGGACCACGAGCAGTACTTC
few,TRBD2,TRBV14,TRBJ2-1,CASSQLAGVAGDEQFF,TGTGCCAGCAGCCAACTAGCGGGTGTGGCGGGCGATGAGCAGTTCTTC
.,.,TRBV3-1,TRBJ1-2,CASSQDSVAYGYTF,TGTGCCAGCAGCCAAGATTCCGTGGCCTATGGCTACACCTTC
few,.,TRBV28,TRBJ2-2,CASRSDRIANTGELFF,TGTGCCAGCAGAAGTGATAGGATAGCGAACACCGGGGAGCTGTTTTTT
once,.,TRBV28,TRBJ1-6,CASRVIYNSPLHF,TGTGCCAGCAGAGTGATTTATAATTCACCCCTCCACTTT
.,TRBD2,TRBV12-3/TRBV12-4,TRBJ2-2,CASRRTSGRDSGELFF,TGTGCCAGCAGGCGGACTAGCGGGAGAGATTCCGGGGAGCTGTTTTTT
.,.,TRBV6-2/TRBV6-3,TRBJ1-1,CASSYSKLQKNTEAFF,TGTGCCAGCAGTTACTCGAAGCTCCAGAAGAACACTGAAGCTTTCTTT
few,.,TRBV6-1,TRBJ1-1,CAGSEGDTPLRAFF,TGTGCCGGCAGTGAAGGAGATACACCCCTTCGGGCTTTCTTT
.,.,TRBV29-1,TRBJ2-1,CSVPSVQRTWNEQFF,TGCAGCGTACCGAGTGTCCAGCGGACATGGAATGAGCAGTTCTTC
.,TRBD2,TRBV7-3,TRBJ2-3,CASSLNGPGGTDTQYF,TGTGCCAGCAGCTTAAATGGTCCGGGAGGGACGGATACGCAGTATTTT
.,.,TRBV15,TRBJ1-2,CATSRVGGIGYTF,TGTGCCACCAGCAGAGTCGGGGGGATTGGCTACACCTTC
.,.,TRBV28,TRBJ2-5,CASSFAGRGYQETQYF,TGTGCCAGCAGTTTCGCGGGGAGAGGGTACCAAGAGACCCAGTACTTC
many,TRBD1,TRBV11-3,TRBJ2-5,CASSLGLQGGRGETQYF,TGTGCCAGCAGCTTAGGATTACAAGGGGGCCGGGGAGAGACCCAGTACTTC
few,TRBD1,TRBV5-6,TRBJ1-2,CASRYRGLRDGYTF,TGTGCCAGCAGATACAGGGGGCTACGGGATGGCTACACCTTC
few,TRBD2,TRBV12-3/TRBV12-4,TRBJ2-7,CASSLVSGSYEQYF,TGTGCCAGCAGTTTAGTAAGCGGGAGCTACGAGCAGTACTTC
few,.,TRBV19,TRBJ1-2,CASRDSNYGYTF,TGTGCCAGTAGAGACAGTAACTATGGCTACACCTTC
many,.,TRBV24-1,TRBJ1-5,CATSDQQEHSNQPQHF,TGTGCCACCAGTGATCAACAGGAGCACAGCAATCAGCCCCAGCATTTT